This TCR beta chain was identified during a study of cytomegalovirus exposure and HLA in healthy donors. Study-level information: A previous analysis identified 117 million unique TCR beta sequences derived from 180 million or so T cells.

Amplification used 60 Vbeta primers and 13 Jbeta primers. Clones were sequenced by immunoSEQ multiplex PCR, and TCRdb holds only the in-frame ones, with some missing. Here the sample spans roughly 150,000 clones, approximately 80% being singletons. Trimming removed 1 base at V and 6 bases at J, with 28 bases between. From germline, CDR1 is GTSNPN and CDR2 SVGIG (reference sequence). The CDR3 totals 18 residues. This clone was detected a few times. The rearrangement uses TRBV30 and TRBJ2-7, with TRBD1 as a possible D gene (6 bases). This TCR was sampled from a male donor in good health and CMV-seronegative. The sequencing input was PBMCs. The CDR3 spells CAWSAREQGRTRSTEQYF. DNA for the CDR3: TGTGCCTGGAGTGCGAGGGAACAGGGAAGGACCCGGTCTACCGAGCAGTACTTC. The whole variable domain, remainder taken from reference TRBV30 and TRBJ2-7, is SQTIHQWPATLVQPVGSPLSLECTVEGTSNPNLYWYRQAAGRGLQLLFYSVGIGQISSEVPQNLSASRPQDRQFILSSKKLLLSDSGFYLCAWSAREQGRTRSTEQYFGPGTRLTVT.